What follows is one TCR beta chain and its context. The clone's antigen remains unknown. No much larger clone is present one base from it, and per-base qualities are unavailable. The time point label for this specimen denotes: before neoadjuvant nivolumab. The patients had newly diagnosed stage II-IVA oral cavity squamous cell carcinoma and had not received any prior systemic or radiation treatment. The cohort was made up of patients with locally advanced, HPV-negative oral cavity squamous cell carcinoma. No culture maintenance or expansion was done, as the peripheral blood mononuclear cells went straight to analysis. Samples came from a longitudinal correlative study of a single-arm phase II trial of neoadjuvant nivolumab in oral cavity squamous cell carcinoma. Genomic DNA-based TCRbeta sequencing was performed on subject-matched pre- and post-treatment PBMCs and tumors from three responders and three non-responders. Peripheral blood mononuclear cells were collected once before nivolumab treatment and again after treatment, at the time of surgery. The Maxwell RSC DNA from Cells kit was used to extract genomic DNA from PBMCs.

Ends trimmed: V by 7 bases, J by 4 bases; bases unmatched to a gene: 14. There are 15 amino acids in the CDR3, from cysteine to phenylalanine inclusive. This entry keeps only the CDR3 DNA: 45 bases, framed from base 1. In the germline V gene, CDR1 corresponds to SQVTM and CDR2 to ANQGSEA. This record comes from a study of neoadjuvant anti-PD-1 for oral cavity cancer (dated by TCRdb to 2020 to 2023). Background for the entire study: Before undergoing curative-intent surgical resection, most patients got three to four biweekly nivolumab doses at 3 mg/kg. Patients who did not progress were given a fourth nivolumab dose at about day 43 and had definitive surgical resection on days 50-56. Responders were defined as patients with complete response, partial response or stable disease by RECIST 1.1; non-responders were defined as patients with progression. There were 12 patients in the parent correlative cohort, and the response rate was around 35%.

PBMC libraries used mostly 480 ng of input genomic DNA for deep sequencing, with six replicates per sample. The immunoSEQ hsTCRbeta kit was used to prepare TCRbeta libraries, following the manufacturer's instructions. The completed libraries were mixed into a single pool at 3 nM, then sequenced with an Illumina NovaSeq 6000 S4 flow cell. Per the original workflow: The immunoSEQ Analyzer handled quality control and preprocessing of the raw data. The analysis was restricted to productive rearrangements, with each unique CDR3 amino acid sequence defining a clonotype. Using the R package tcR, the researchers computed the Gini-Simpson index as their estimate of repertoire clonality. Student's t test was used to compare Gini indices, and Pearson correlation was used to assess associations with tumor size change. In TCRdb, the immuneACCESS table is reduced to in-frame sequences with V and J assigned. These tables do not hold every clone; where another copy was compared, an unresolved V gene accounts for under half, and the others remain unexplained. For V, J and clone size, that table is used; D and trimming come from the DNA. This sample lists about 80,000 clones; more than 80% were detected once. 2.5% to 3.5% of the sample goes to the ten largest clones.

What the work shows at the level of the full study, not this receptor alone: Within PBMCs, T cell clonality (Gini index) was significantly higher in non-responders than responders after neoadjuvant nivolumab. A higher pretreatment blood Treg/Th17 ratio correlated with both higher pretreatment blood TCRbeta clonality and lower post-treatment tumor TCRbeta clonality. The TCR analyses had only three patients in each response group, and the authors called for validation in larger cohorts.

The chain joins TRBV29-1 to TRBJ2-7, and 9 junction bases match TRBD2. Sequenced here: PBMCs, sampled before nivolumab (anti-PD-1) treatment. The origin of this receptor is a person between 40 and 79 years old with oral cavity squamous cell carcinoma. The CDR3 region: CSAHGAGLAIYEQYF. The base sequence is TGCAGCGCCCACGGCGCGGGACTAGCTATATACGAGCAGTACTTC.